The 26 T cell receptor beta chains below come from one sample, sequenced in a study of molecular identifiers for immune sequencing clone quantification. From the PCR reads, TCRdb called clonotypes with MiXCR, one entry per CDR3 protein. Among 300,000 to 400,000 distinct CDR3 sequences, about 21% were seen once, and the ten largest hold approximately 0.84%. What was sequenced was naive CD8+ T cells from blood, with Jurkat cell RNA spiked in. As for subset: FACS-sorted CD8+CD4-CCR7+CD45RA+ naive T cells. These receptors were taken from a human donor in good health. Some libraries in this study had Jurkat cell RNA spiked in.

This clonotype was recorded a few times. The chain recombines TRBV7-9 with TRBJ2-3, with TRBD2 matching 9 bases. Unmatched junction bases numbered 7, after V lost 5 bases and J lost 1 base. The V gene's germline CDR1 is SEHNR and CDR2 FQNEAQ (reference sequence). The CDR3 is 16 residues long. CDR3 region: CASSVQRGDRTDTQYF. CDR3 sequence (DNA): TGTGCCAGCAGCGTCCAGCGGGGGGACCGCACAGATACGCAGTATTTT.

This clonotype was recorded many times. This chain uses TRBV7-6 with TRBJ1-1; D call uncertain. Deletions cut 5 bases from V and 7 bases from J, with 14 bases between. This CDR3 is built from 13 residues. Germline CDR1 and CDR2: SGHVS and FNYEAQ. CDR3 amino acids: CASSPPRVFEAFF. The CDR3 nucleotides are TGTGCCAGCAGCCCCCCCCGCGTTTTTGAAGCTTTCTTT.

The table lists this clonotype with many counts. CDR3 nucleotides: TGTGCCAGCAGTCCGCAACCCTACTACGAGCAGTACTTC. Its protein product is CASSPQPYYEQYF. V gene TRBV27 combines with J gene TRBJ2-7, with no clear D. In germline, CDR1 is MNHEY, CDR2 SMNVEV (reference sequence). V shed 5 bases and J shed 3 bases, with 11 bases lying between them. The CDR3 is 13 residues long.

This clonotype was seen ten or more times. The chain couples TRBV4-1 to TRBJ1-5; 7 nucleotides line up with TRBD1. With 0 bases clipped from V and 4 bases from J, the junction kept 9 bases outside the gene matches. Germline V gene sequence: CDR1 MGHRA, CDR2 YSYEKL. The CDR3 has 17 residues. CDR3 protein: CASSQDFMDRSNQPQHF. CDR3 DNA sequence: TGCGCCAGCAGCCAAGACTTTATGGACAGGTCTAATCAGCCCCAGCATTTT.

This clonotype was picked up many times. The chain carries TRBV29-1 and TRBJ1-2; the match to TRBD1 covers 7 bases. J lost 1 base, V lost 6 bases, and 8 bases had no gene match. The CDR3 contains 14 residues. CDR1 is SQVTM and CDR2 is ANQGSEA in the germline V gene. The CDR3 bases are TGCAGCGTCCGGGACAGCACTATTAACTATGGCTACACCTTC. Its translation is CSVRDSTINYGYTF. Complete variable domain (other parts from reference TRBV29-1 and TRBJ1-2): SAVISQKPSRDICQRGTSLTIQCQVDSQVTMMFWYRQQPGQSLTLIATANQGSEATYESGFVIDKFPISRPNLTFSTLTVSNMSPEDSSIYLCSVRDSTINYGYTFGSGTRLTVV.

This clonotype was detected ten times or more. This rearrangement joins TRBV29-1 to TRBJ2-3; D might be TRBD1 (6 bases). Trimming stripped 8 bases from V and 2 bases from J, with 14 bases between. This CDR3 comprises 13 residues. Per germline, CDR1 SQVTM and CDR2 ANQGSEA. The CDR3 loop reads CSIEGELTDTQYF. The DNA of the CDR3 is TGCAGCATAGAGGGGGAGCTCACAGATACGCAGTATTTT.

This clonotype came up many times. This chain connects TRBV2 to TRBJ2-3; 12 nucleotides line up with TRBD2. This CDR3 is 15 amino acids long. Germline V gene data show CDR1 as SNHLY and CDR2 as FYNNEI. V lost 6 bases and J lost 7; bases outside the gene matches: 8. The CDR3 sequence is CASRPTSGGMNTQYF. The CDR3 nucleotides are TGTGCCAGCAGACCGACTAGCGGGGGCATGAATACGCAGTATTTT.

The sample holds many counts of this clonotype. The CDR3 nucleotides read TGTGCCAGCCGGACTTGGGATACGCAGTATTTT. It translates to CASRTWDTQYF. The chain employs TRBV6-5 and TRBJ2-3; TRBD2 might be the D (5 bases). Deletions cut 8 bases from V and 6 bases from J, with 9 bases between. CDR1 and CDR2 (germline): MNHEY, SVGAGI. This CDR3 contains 11 residues.

This clonotype occurred many times. The V gene is TRBV7-9, the J gene TRBJ2-2; D gene uncertain. CDR3 length: 15 residues. The germline CDR1 and CDR2 sequences are SEHNR and FQNEAQ (reference sequence). Trimming removed 3 bases at V and 3 bases at J, with 11 bases between. This CDR3 is CASSFVPGDTGELFF. For the CDR3, the DNA is TGTGCCAGCAGCTTCGTCCCGGGTGACACCGGGGAGCTGTTTTTT.

This clonotype was detected many times. J is TRBJ2-2 and V is TRBV6-2 or TRBV6-3; the match to TRBD2 covers 11 bases. The ends lost 9 bases at V and 5 bases at J; junction bases unmatched: 14. Germline assignment: CDR1 MNHEY and CDR2 SVGEGT. The CDR3 is 17 amino acids. The CDR3, as DNA: TGTGCCAGTCAACAACTAGCGGGAGAGGGATGGACCGGGGAGCTGTTTTTT. It encodes CASQQLAGEGWTGELFF.

Only a few counts were recorded for this clonotype. The gene calls are TRBV27 and TRBJ2-7; 10 nucleotides align to TRBD2. This CDR3 is built from 15 residues. J lost 7 bases, V lost 6 bases, and 12 bases had no gene match. Germline V lookup: CDR1 MNHEY, CDR2 SMNVEV (reference sequence). The DNA for the CDR3 is TGTGCCAGCAGCCACAGAGCGGGAGGGCCGGGAGAGCAGTACTTC. It codes for CASSHRAGGPGEQYF.

As regards this clonotype: A much larger clone differs from this one at a single base, so this may be a read error. The chain uses TRBV4-1 and TRBJ1-5; tentative D call: TRBD1 (6 bases). Germline V gene sequence: CDR1 MGHRA, CDR2 YSYEKL. CDR3 length equals 17 residues. The V end lost 0 bases, the J end lost 5 bases, and 17 bases lay between the germline ends. For the CDR3, the DNA is TGCGCCAGCAGCCAAGATCTTGCAGGGGCAATTGATCAGCCCCAGCATTTT. This sequence encodes CASSQDLAGAIDQPQHF.

This sequence joins TRBV27 and TRBJ2-7, with 10 positions matching TRBD2. V gave up 6 bases and J gave up 5 bases; unmatched junction bases: 7. The CDR3 spans 14 residues. Germline assignment: CDR1 MNHEY and CDR2 SMNVEV (reference sequence). CDR3 DNA sequence: TGTGCCAGCAGCCTTAGCGGGGGGTCCCACGAGCAGTACTTC. Translated: CASSLSGGSHEQYF.

The J gene is TRBJ2-1, the V gene TRBV19; D ambiguous. V lost 3 bases, J lost 5 bases, and 17 bases lay in between. Germline CDR1 LNHDA, CDR2 SQIVND (reference sequence). CDR3 length: 16 amino acids. CDR3 DNA: TGTGCCAGTAGTATTTTCAGGTTTTCGGTAGACAATGAGCAGTTCTTC. This gives the protein CASSIFRFSVDNEQFF.

This clonotype was detected ten times or more. The rearrangement uses TRBV7-6 and TRBJ2-1, with 10 nucleotides matching TRBD2. Germline V gene data show CDR1 as SGHVS and CDR2 as FNYEAQ. The V gene end was trimmed by 3 bases and the J gene end by 4 bases; junction bases not matched to a gene: 3. This CDR3 is 15 amino acids long. DNA of the CDR3: TGTGCCAGCAGCTTCCCAGCGGGAGGGTACAATGAGCAGTTCTTC. This codes for CASSFPAGGYNEQFF. The full variable domain, completed using reference TRBV7-6 and TRBJ2-1, is GAGVSQSPRYKVTKRGQDVALRCDPISGHVSLYWYRQALGQGPEFLTYFNYEAQQDKSGLPNDRFSAERPEGSISTLTIQRTEQRDSAMYRCASSFPAGGYNEQFFGPGTRLTVL.

This clonotype has at least ten counts. The chain combines TRBV27 with TRBJ1-3; no definite D call. The ends were cut back, 5 bases at V and 1 base at J, with 12 bases in the middle. There are 15 residues in the CDR3. From germline, CDR1 is MNHEY and CDR2 SMNVEV (reference sequence). CDR3 amino acids: CASSPNRDSGNTIYF. CDR3 DNA: TGTGCCAGCAGTCCAAACCGGGATTCTGGAAACACCATATATTTT.

To note about this clonotype: A read error is possible here, since a much larger clone lies one base away. This sequence joins TRBV29-1 and TRBJ2-7, with 7 bases identical to TRBD1. The CDR3 length is 13 residues. Germline V gives CDR1 SQVTM, CDR2 ANQGSEA. The CDR3 region has the DNA TGCAGCGTTAAAGAGGGGGCAAAGTACGAGCAGTGCTTC. Protein: CSVKEGAKYEQCF.

The chain carries TRBV7-2 and TRBJ2-4; perhaps TRBD2 as D (6 bases). Trimming cost V 5 bases and J 0 bases, with 14 bases left between them. CDR3 length: 16 residues. CDR1 SGHTA and CDR2 FQGNSA come from the germline V gene. The CDR3 coding sequence is TGTGCCAGCAGCGGAGGGTCGGGCACAGCCAAAAACATTCAGTACTTC. Translated: CASSGGSGTAKNIQYF.

This clonotype was seen repeatedly, ten times or more. CDR3 protein: CASSLQQFPDTQYF. CDR3 nucleotide sequence: TGTGCCAGCAGCTTACAACAGTTTCCAGATACGCAGTATTTT. The chain combines TRBV7-9 with TRBJ2-3, with no clear D. CDR3 length: 14 amino acids. Germline CDR1 and CDR2: SEHNR and FQNEAQ (reference sequence). V lost 2 bases and J 4 bases, leaving 10 bases between the germline ends.

This clonotype has only one observation. This may come from a read error, since a much larger clone is one base off. The chain employs TRBV12-3 or TRBV12-4 and TRBJ1-5; 7 positions agree with TRBD1. The CDR3 runs 16 residues. The DNA of the CDR3 is TGTGCCAGCAGTTTCGGAGGGGGCTTTAACAATCAGCCCCAGCGTTTT. Its protein product is CASSFGGGFNNQPQRF.

On this clonotype itself: A much larger clone lies a single base off, so this may be a read error. The gene calls are TRBV12-3 or TRBV12-4 and TRBJ1-1, with TRBD1 as a possible D gene (5 bases). The CDR3 totals 13 residues. The V end lost 3 bases, the J end lost 4 bases, and 9 bases lay between the germline ends. The CDR3 DNA reads as TGTGCCAGCAGTTTGGGGGATGCCACTGAAGCTTTCTTT. Protein: CASSLGDATEAFF.

As regards this clonotype: A much larger clonotype is one base distant, so this may be a read error. The chain is built from TRBV4-2 and TRBJ2-3, with 7 nucleotides matching TRBD2. The CDR3 is 16 residues long. The germline V gene has CDR1 LGHNA and CDR2 YNFKEQ. CDR3 in amino acids: CASSQDLLTSTGTQYF. Written as DNA, the CDR3 is TGCGCCAGCAGCCAAGATTTGCTGACTAGCACAGGTACGCAGTATTTT.

This clonotype was observed many times. The chain has TRBV5-6 and TRBJ2-5; D remains unclear. V shed 4 bases and J shed 4 bases, with 11 bases lying between them. Germline CDR1 is SGHDT and CDR2 is YYEEEE. The CDR3 loop spans 13 amino acids. The CDR3 DNA follows: TGTGCCAGCAGCCCACGGTTCGTAGAGACCCAGTACTTC. Translating gives CASSPRFVETQYF.

This clonotype was recorded many times. J is TRBJ1-1 and V is TRBV11-2; unclear D gene. The germline V gene has CDR1 SGHAT and CDR2 FQNNGV. CDR3 length: 14 residues. V lost 5 bases, J lost 10 bases, and 20 bases lay in between. Written as DNA, the CDR3 is TGTGCCAGCAGCCTCAAGGAACGGATCACCGGAGCTTTCTTT. Residues: CASSLKERITGAFF.

This clonotype occurred many times. Mismatch with germline at one junction end may stem from a read error. The chain is built from TRBV7-9 and TRBJ2-7, with 8 bases matching TRBD2. Germline V CDR1 and CDR2: SEHNR, FQNEAQ (reference sequence). This CDR3 contains 12 residues. This CDR3 reads CASSPGGREQYF. CDR3 nucleotides: TGCGCCAGCAGCCCGGGGGGGCGCGAGCAGTACTTC.

Concerning this clonotype: Since the CDR3 does not end with the conserved phenylalanine or tryptophan, this likely comes from a read error. CDR3 nucleotides: TGTGCCGCGATAAGGGGAGGTACGCAGTATTCT. Encoded protein: CAAIRGGTQYS. V is TRBV28 and J is TRBJ2-3, with D perhaps matching TRBD2 (6 bases). Germline CDR1 reads MDHEN; CDR2 reads SYDVKM. Trimming took 11 bases from V and 8 from J, leaving 14 bases between them. This CDR3 has 11 amino acids.